Shown below are 32 T cell receptor beta chains from a single sample sequenced in a study of cytomegalovirus exposure and HLA in healthy donors. PCR employed 60 Vbeta and 13 Jbeta primers. Clones were read by immunoSEQ multiplex PCR, and TCRdb kept only the in-frame ones, dropping some. Found here are 150,000 to 200,000 clones; the top ten clones hold roughly 0.74%. Sequencing was performed on PBMCs. Receptor source: a boy aged 10-17 years in good health and CMV-seronegative.

J is TRBJ1-5 and V is TRBV5-4; D is undetermined. This CDR3 region has 15 residues. Trimming removed 4 bases at V and 0 bases at J, with 11 bases between. The germline V gene encodes CDR1 SGHNT and CDR2 YYREEE (reference sequence). The CDR3 reads CASSNGGYSNQPQHF. CDR3 nucleotide sequence: TGTGCCAGCAGCAATGGCGGTTATAGCAATCAGCCCCAGCATTTT.

J is TRBJ1-2 and V is TRBV30; no definite D call. CDR1 and CDR2 (germline): GTSNPN, SVGIG (reference sequence). There are 15 residues in the CDR3. V was clipped by 1 base and J by 0 bases, with 12 bases between them. In DNA, the CDR3 is TGTGCCTGGAGTGCGGGAGGTCGTGCTAACTATGGCTACACCTTC. It translates to CAWSAGGRANYGYTF.

The V and J genes are TRBV5-6 and TRBJ2-3; 9 bases are a match to TRBD1. Germline values: CDR1 SGHDT, CDR2 YYEEEE. The CDR3 is made up of 15 amino acids. Germline trimming cut 5 bases from V and 4 bases from J; bases unmatched to any gene: 8. Written as DNA, the CDR3 is TGTGCCAGCAGGGCAGGTGACAGGGGGGCAGATACGCAGTATTTT. Translated, it gives CASRAGDRGADTQYF.

The V gene is TRBV7-2, the J gene TRBJ1-2, with 7 positions matching TRBD1. J was trimmed by 6 bases and V by 4 bases; bases with no gene match: 5. The CDR3 runs to 13 residues. Germline V CDR1 and CDR2: SGHTA, FQGNSA. As DNA, the CDR3 is TGTGCCAGCAGCTCGACAGGGTTAGATGGCTACACCTTC. This codes for CASSSTGLDGYTF. The full variable domain, rest sourced from reference TRBV7-2 and TRBJ1-2, is GAGVSQSPSNKVTEKGKDVELRCDPISGHTALYWYRQSLGQGLEFLIYFQGNSAPDKSGLPSDRFSAERTGGSVSTLTIQRTQQEDSAVYLCASSSTGLDGYTFGSGTRLTVV.

The J gene is TRBJ2-5, the V gene TRBV7-2; 10 bases match TRBD2. CDR3 size: 14 residues. The V gene end was trimmed by 1 base and the J gene end by 11 bases; junction bases not matched to a gene: 7. CDR1 SGHTA and CDR2 FQGNSA come from the germline V gene. CDR3 nucleotides: TGTGCCAGCAGCTTAGGAGAGCGGGGGGGCCTGCAGTACTTC. Translated, it gives CASSLGERGGLQYF.

The chain joins TRBV30 to TRBJ2-5; 11 bases map to TRBD1. The CDR3 loop spans 14 amino acids. Germline-derived CDR1 and CDR2 are GTSNPN and SVGIG (reference sequence). The V segment lost 4 bases and the J segment 7 bases; nucleotides outside the gene matches: 8. In nucleotides, the CDR3 is TGTGCCTGGATACAGGACAGGGGGCTAGGGACCCAGTACTTC. The encoded protein is CAWIQDRGLGTQYF.

This rearrangement joins TRBV4-1 to TRBJ2-3; TRBD2 agrees at 10 bases. The V and J ends lost 7 bases and 5 bases, in that order; junction bases with no gene match: 15. CDR1 and CDR2 from the germline V gene are MGHRA and YSYEKL. This CDR3 has 17 residues. CDR3 amino acids: CASKAPGSGGVVDTQYF. The CDR3 DNA follows: TGCGCCAGCAAGGCCCCGGGCAGCGGGGGGGTAGTAGATACGCAGTATTTT.

V is TRBV7-2 and J is TRBJ1-1, with D possibly matching TRBD1 (5 bases). V lost 6 bases and J lost 4, with 6 bases in between. Germline loops: CDR1 SGHTA, CDR2 FQGNSA. The CDR3 contains 11 residues. The CDR3 sequence is CASRGRTEAFF. CDR3 bases: TGTGCCAGCAGGGGGCGCACTGAAGCTTTCTTT.

This sequence joins TRBV30 and TRBJ2-5; D gene uncertain. Near its end, the DNA agrees better with TRBJ2-7, so the J call may be wrong. The germline gives CDR1 GTSNPN, CDR2 SVGIG (reference sequence). This CDR3 contains 13 residues. CDR3 protein: CAWSPAEAYEQYF. The CDR3 DNA sequence: TGTGCCTGGAGTCCTGCCGAAGCCTACGAGCAGTACTTC.

This chain's CDR3 is CAWSVGLAPTSDTQYF. The CDR3 DNA reads as TGTGCCTGGAGCGTCGGACTAGCGCCTACTTCAGATACGCAGTATTTT. The V call is TRBV30, the J call TRBJ2-3, with TRBD2 matching over 9 bases. CDR1 and CDR2 from the germline V gene are GTSNPN and SVGIG (reference sequence). V dropped 3 bases and J dropped 4; count of bases not matched to a gene: 11. The CDR3 spans 16 residues.

The gene calls are TRBV2 and TRBJ2-5, with 13 positions matching TRBD2. The ends lost 7 bases at V and 7 bases at J; junction bases unmatched: 12. This CDR3 has 16 amino acids. Germline-derived CDR1 and CDR2 are SNHLY and FYNNEI. The CDR3 reads CASTAPLAGGPGTQYF. For the CDR3, the DNA is TGTGCCAGCACCGCCCCACTAGCGGGGGGGCCTGGGACCCAGTACTTC.

This chain connects TRBV5-1 to TRBJ2-5; TRBD2 matches at 8 bases. From germline, CDR1 is SGHRS and CDR2 YFSETQ. V lost 3 bases and J lost 3; bases outside the gene matches: 10. This CDR3 contains 16 residues. The CDR3 bases are TGCGCCAGCAGCTCCCTTGGAAGCGGGGGTAAAGAGACCCAGTACTTC. Its translation: CASSSLGSGGKETQYF.

This chain uses TRBV6-1 with TRBJ2-5, with 7 bases fitting TRBD1. J was trimmed by 5 bases and V by 6 bases; bases with no gene match: 6. The CDR3 has 13 residues. Germline-derived CDR1 and CDR2 are MNHNS and SASEGT. CDR3 sequence reads: CASRGQIRETQYF. CDR3 sequence (DNA): TGTGCCAGCAGGGGACAGATTCGGGAGACCCAGTACTTC.

The genes are TRBV7-9 and TRBJ1-3; tentative D call: TRBD1 (5 bases). V lost 5 bases and J lost 0, with 14 bases in between. CDR3 length: 16 residues. CDR1 is SEHNR and CDR2 is FQNEAQ in the germline V gene (reference sequence). CDR3 amino acids: CASSPLQGGSGNTIYF. The CDR3 DNA reads as TGTGCCAGCAGCCCGCTCCAGGGAGGCTCTGGAAACACCATATATTTT.

In nucleotides, the CDR3 is TGCGCCAGCAGCTTTTCTAGCGGGGGGGCCAATGAGCAGTTCTTC. Its translation: CASSFSSGGANEQFF. The chain is built from TRBV5-1 and TRBJ2-1; 12 nucleotides agree with TRBD2. The trim removed 2 bases at V and 6 bases at J, leaving 3 bases unmatched. The CDR3 spans 15 residues. Germline V lookup: CDR1 SGHRS, CDR2 YFSETQ.

Turning to this clone: The same CDR3 arises from other DNA sequences in this sample as well. This sequence joins TRBV19 and TRBJ1-1; no clear D gene. The CDR3 contains 13 residues. Germline V CDR1 and CDR2: LNHDA, SQIVND (reference sequence). Deletions cut 4 bases from V and 2 bases from J, with 8 bases between. In DNA, the CDR3 is TGTGCCAGTAGTAGTACAGTTAACACTGAAGCTTTCTTT. Protein product: CASSSTVNTEAFF.

V and J are TRBV5-6 and TRBJ1-1; D possibly corresponds to TRBD1 (6 bases). With 9 bases removed from V and 1 base from J, the gap between germline ends came to 16 bases. Germline lookup yields CDR1 SGHDT and CDR2 YYEEEE. This CDR3 spans 14 amino acids. The CDR3 DNA is TGTGCCACTTTCCGGGACAACCGGAACACTGAAGCTTTCTTT. Amino acid sequence: CATFRDNRNTEAFF.

The V call is TRBV27, the J call TRBJ2-5; TRBD1 agrees at 8 bases. The last part of the DNA fits TRBJ2-7 better; the J call may be wrong. This CDR3 is 14 amino acids long. Germline assignment: CDR1 MNHEY and CDR2 SMNVEV (reference sequence). The CDR3 bases are TGTGCCAGCACCTCGGGACAGGCAGGTAGCGAGCAGTACTTC. The encoded protein is CASTSGQAGSEQYF.

The chain joins TRBV30 to TRBJ1-1; D unresolved. Germline loops: CDR1 GTSNPN, CDR2 SVGIG (reference sequence). There are 13 residues in the CDR3. The V end lost 5 bases, the J end lost 2 bases, and 12 bases lay between the germline ends. CDR3 sequence: CAWGSSGNTEAFF. The CDR3, as DNA: TGTGCCTGGGGCAGTAGCGGAAACACTGAAGCTTTCTTT.

V usage is TRBV27 and J usage is TRBJ2-2, with D perhaps matching TRBD2 (5 bases). V shed 10 bases and J shed 4 bases, with 13 bases lying between them. Germline V gene data show CDR1 as MNHEY and CDR2 as SMNVEV (reference sequence). CDR3 length equals 13 residues. The CDR3 loop reads CATSRGSTGELFF. The CDR3 DNA reads TGTGCCACCTCCCGGGGAAGCACCGGGGAGCTGTTTTTT.

The chain carries TRBV7-3 and TRBJ2-3, with D perhaps matching TRBD2 (5 bases). The CDR3 totals 14 residues. Trimming took off 3 bases at V and 2 bases at J, with 9 bases between the two ends. From germline, CDR1 is SGHTA and CDR2 FQGTGA. CDR3 sequence (DNA): TGTGCCAGCAGCTTTACCCGGGACACAGATACGCAGTATTTT. Amino acid sequence: CASSFTRDTDTQYF.

The genes are TRBV5-8 and TRBJ2-1; 9 bases fit TRBD1. Looked up from germline, CDR1 is SGHTS and CDR2 is YDEGEE. This CDR3 has 15 amino acids. Germline trimming cut 2 bases from V and 4 bases from J; bases unmatched to any gene: 4. The CDR3 DNA is TGTGCCAGCAGCTTCGCCGGGACAGGGTACAATGAGCAGTTCTTC. Amino acid sequence: CASSFAGTGYNEQFF. Variable domain in full (rest from reference TRBV5-8 and TRBJ2-1): EAGVTQSPTHLIKTRGQQATLRCSPISGHTSVYWYQQALGLGLQFLLWYDEGEERNRGNFPPRFSGRQFPNYSSELNVNALELEDSALYLCASSFAGTGYNEQFFGPGTRLTVL.

The V call is TRBV27, the J call TRBJ1-4; TRBD1 matches 9 bases. V shed 2 bases and J 8 bases; nucleotides not matched to a gene: 9. CDR3 size: 16 residues. CDR1 is MNHEY and CDR2 is SMNVEV in the germline V gene (reference sequence). CDR3 nucleotide sequence: TGTGCCAGCAGTTTAGGAACAGGGGGCGTAGGGGAAAAACTGTTTTTT. This translates into CASSLGTGGVGEKLFF.

The rearrangement links TRBV19 to TRBJ1-1; D unresolved. This CDR3 has 11 amino acids. V was clipped by 9 bases and J by 3 bases, with 8 bases between them. Germline values: CDR1 LNHDA, CDR2 SQIVND (reference sequence). The CDR3 DNA follows: TGTGCCAGCGCGGGGTACACTGAAGCTTTCTTT. It specifies CASAGYTEAFF.

This sequence joins TRBV6-5 and TRBJ1-5; D unclear. The germline gives CDR1 MNHEY, CDR2 SVGAGI. V was pared by 5 bases and J by 4 bases, with 15 bases between. The CDR3 consists of 15 residues. The CDR3 DNA reads TGTGCCAGCAGTCCCGACACCCTCCCGAATCAGCCCCAGCATTTT. Translating it yields CASSPDTLPNQPQHF.

The V and J genes are TRBV6-5 and TRBJ1-1, with 11 bases aligning to TRBD1. V trimming: 5 bases; J trimming: 6 bases; junction bases outside the gene matches: 5. This CDR3 is built from 14 residues. The germline gives CDR1 MNHEY, CDR2 SVGAGI. The CDR3 protein is CASSQDRGLSEAFF. CDR3 in DNA: TGTGCCAGCAGTCAGGACAGGGGGCTTTCTGAAGCTTTCTTT.

V usage is TRBV7-8 and J usage is TRBJ1-6; no definite D call. The germline gives CDR1 SGHVS, CDR2 FQNEAQ. V was clipped by 5 bases and J by 2 bases, with 13 bases between them. The CDR3 extends over 16 amino acids. This CDR3 reads CASSPRIRPYNSPLHF. Written as DNA, the CDR3 is TGTGCCAGCAGCCCGAGGATTCGCCCCTATAATTCACCCCTCCACTTT.

The chain carries TRBV7-9 and TRBJ2-3, with 12 positions matching TRBD2. V trimming: 6 bases; J trimming: 1 base; junction bases outside the gene matches: 11. Germline CDR1 and CDR2: SEHNR and FQNEAQ (reference sequence). The CDR3 length is 18 residues. CDR3 nucleotides: TGTGCCAGCAGGCAAGGGACTAGCGGGCGGGGGGGCACAGATACGCAGTATTTT. Protein sequence: CASRQGTSGRGGTDTQYF. Together with reference TRBV7-9 and TRBJ2-3, the CDR3 gives the full variable domain: DTGVSQNPRHKITKRGQNVTFRCDPISEHNRLYWYRQTLGQGPEFLTYFQNEAQLEKSRLLSDRFSAERPKGSFSTLEIQRTEQGDSAMYLCASRQGTSGRGGTDTQYFGPGTRLTVL.

The chain uses TRBV18 and TRBJ1-2; 7 bases fit TRBD1. The germline CDR1 and CDR2 sequences are KGHSH and LQKENI. The CDR3 runs to 13 residues. V gave up 7 bases and J gave up 6 bases; unmatched junction bases: 8. The DNA for the CDR3 is TGTGCCAGCTGGAAGACAGGGTTTGATGGCTACACCTTC. Its protein product is CASWKTGFDGYTF.

V usage is TRBV19 and J usage is TRBJ2-2; a possible D gene is TRBD1 (5 bases). This CDR3 spans 13 amino acids. V was trimmed by 5 bases and J by 4 bases, leaving 8 bases between them. CDR1 and CDR2 from the germline V gene are LNHDA and SQIVND (reference sequence). The CDR3 nucleotides are TGTGCCAGTAGTTGGACAAGCACCGGGGAGCTGTTTTTT. Protein product: CASSWTSTGELFF.

This rearrangement joins TRBV4-3 to TRBJ2-3; 9 bases fit TRBD2. Germline V lookup: CDR1 LGHNA, CDR2 YSLEER. CDR3 length equals 15 residues. With V trimmed by 4 bases and J by 1 base, 3 bases remained unmatched. The CDR3 protein is CASSRLAGGTDTQYF. The CDR3 region has the DNA TGCGCCAGCAGCCGATTAGCGGGGGGCACAGATACGCAGTATTTT.

The genes are TRBV21-1 and TRBJ2-2; the listed D gene, TRBD1, was not tested against the DNA. TRBV21-1 is marked as a pseudogene. The CDR3 covers 18 residues. CDR3 residues: CASSKPQDRGGPTGELFF. The CDR3 DNA reads as TGTGCCAGCAGCAAACCCCAGGACAGGGGAGGACCCACCGGGGAGCTGTTTTTT.